Sequencing of this TCR beta chain was carried out in a study of blood T cell repertoires in COVID-19. Background on the study: Donors in the United States, Italy and Spain gave samples during acute or convalescent COVID-19. The cDNA or gDNA used as material had been derived from T cells, B-cell-depleted T cells, or PBMCs.

Study processing details: By means of reference gene primer amplification, nucleated cell counts were estimated. Assay: immunoSEQ multiplex PCR; the TCRdb copy retains only in-frame clones and omits some. V and J calls and clone size are those listed in that table; D and trimming were worked out from the DNA. Here the sample spans hundreds of thousands of clones, more than 70% being singletons. One Seattle source followed patients from active infection through their disease course. The germline CDR1 and CDR2 sequences are MNHNS and SASEGT. V gave up 3 bases and J gave up 2 bases; unmatched junction bases: 8. The CDR3 loop spans 16 amino acids. This clone came up once.

The sample was peripheral blood. The chain links TRBV6-1 to TRBJ2-7; 9 positions match TRBD1. The clonotype was recovered from a woman aged 25 to 39 with COVID-19, enrolled during active disease. The chain's CDR3 is CASSETTGGRTYEQYV. The CDR3 nucleotides are TGTGCCAGCAGTGAGACCACAGGGGGCAGGACCTACGAGCAGTACGTC.